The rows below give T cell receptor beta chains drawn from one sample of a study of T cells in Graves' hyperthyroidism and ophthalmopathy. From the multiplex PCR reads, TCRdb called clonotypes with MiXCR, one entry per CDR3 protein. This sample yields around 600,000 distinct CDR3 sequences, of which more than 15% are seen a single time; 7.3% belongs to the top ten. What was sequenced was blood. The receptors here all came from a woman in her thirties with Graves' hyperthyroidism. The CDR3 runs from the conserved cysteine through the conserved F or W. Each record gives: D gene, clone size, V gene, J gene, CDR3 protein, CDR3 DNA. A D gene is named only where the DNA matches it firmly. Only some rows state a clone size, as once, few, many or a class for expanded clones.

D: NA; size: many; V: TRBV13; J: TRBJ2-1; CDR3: CASSLLAGITYNEQFF; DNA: TGTGCCAGCAGCTTATTGGCGGGTATTACGTACAATGAGCAGTTCTTC
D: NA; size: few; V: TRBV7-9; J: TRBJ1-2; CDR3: CASRSQVNYGYTF; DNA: TGTGCCAGCAGGTCACAGGTTAACTATGGCTACACCTTC
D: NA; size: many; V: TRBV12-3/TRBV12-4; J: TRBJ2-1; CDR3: CASSQTNEQFF; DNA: TGTGCCAGCAGCCAGACAAATGAGCAGTTCTTC
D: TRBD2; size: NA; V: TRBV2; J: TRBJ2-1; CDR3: CASKYASGRNNEQFF; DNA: TGTGCCAGCAAGTATGCTAGCGGGAGAAACAATGAGCAGTTCTTC
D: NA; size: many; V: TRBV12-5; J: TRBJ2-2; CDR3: CASGLHRIGELFF; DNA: TGTGCTAGTGGTTTACATAGGATTGGGGAGCTGTTTTTT
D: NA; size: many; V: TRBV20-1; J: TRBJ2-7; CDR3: CSARAGTSYEQYF; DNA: TGCAGTGCTAGAGCCGGGACCTCCTACGAGCAGTACTTC
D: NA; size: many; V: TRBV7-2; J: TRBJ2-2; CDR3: CASIRRNGELFF; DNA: TGTGCCAGCATTCGGAGGAACGGGGAGCTGTTTTTT
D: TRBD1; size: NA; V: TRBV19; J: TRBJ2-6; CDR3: CASFQGAGANVLTF; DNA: TGTGCCAGTTTCCAGGGGGCTGGGGCCAACGTCCTGACTTTC
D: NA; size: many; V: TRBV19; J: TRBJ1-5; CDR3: CASSIRGNQPQHF; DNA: TGTGCCAGTAGTATACGGGGCAATCAGCCCCAGCATTTT
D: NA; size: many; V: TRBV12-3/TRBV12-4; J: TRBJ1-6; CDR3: CASSLGGGVGRNNSPLHF; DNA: TGTGCCAGCAGTCTAGGGGGGGGTGTCGGGCGCAATAATTCACCCCTCCACTTT
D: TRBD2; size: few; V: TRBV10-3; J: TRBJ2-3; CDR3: CAISETSGTSTDTQYF; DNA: TGTGCCATCAGTGAGACTAGCGGGACGAGCACAGATACGCAGTATTTT
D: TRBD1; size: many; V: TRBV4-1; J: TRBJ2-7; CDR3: CASSLGTVSSYEQYF; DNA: TGCGCCAGCAGCCTAGGGACAGTGTCCTCCTACGAGCAGTACTTC
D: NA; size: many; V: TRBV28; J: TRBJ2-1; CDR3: CASSLGLFPYNEQFF; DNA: TGTGCCAGCAGTTTAGGACTCTTCCCCTACAATGAGCAGTTCTTC
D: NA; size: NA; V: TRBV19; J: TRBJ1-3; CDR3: CASSRAGPGNTIYF; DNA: TGTGCCAGTAGTCGTGCGGGGCCTGGAAACACCATATATTTT
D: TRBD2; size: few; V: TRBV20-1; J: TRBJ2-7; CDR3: CSARGTSGRGEQYF; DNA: TGCAGTGCTCGGGGGACTAGCGGGAGAGGGGAGCAGTACTTC
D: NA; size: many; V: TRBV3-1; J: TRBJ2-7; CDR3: CASSHDSLSYEQYF; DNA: TGTGCCAGCAGCCATGATAGTCTTTCCTACGAGCAGTACTTC
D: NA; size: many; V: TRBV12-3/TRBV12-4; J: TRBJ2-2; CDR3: CASSPQGPTNTGELFF; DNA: TGTGCCAGCAGTCCGCAGGGGCCTACGAACACCGGGGAGCTGTTTTTT
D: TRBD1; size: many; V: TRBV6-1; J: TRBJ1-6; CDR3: CASSGGRQGRSSYNSPLHF; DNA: TGTGCCAGCAGTGGGGGAAGACAGGGCCGTAGCTCCTATAATTCACCCCTCCACTTT
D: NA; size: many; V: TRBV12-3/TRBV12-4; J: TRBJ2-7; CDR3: CASSGTSAAYEQYF; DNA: TGTGCCAGCAGTGGGACAAGCGCTGCCTACGAGCAGTACTTC
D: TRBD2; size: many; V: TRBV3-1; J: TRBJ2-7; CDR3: CASSITSGSYEQYF; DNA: TGTGCCAGCAGCATCACTAGCGGCTCCTACGAGCAGTACTTC
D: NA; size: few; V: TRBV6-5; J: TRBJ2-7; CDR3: CARSYSAGASSYEQYF; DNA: TGTGCCCGCAGTTACTCGGCAGGGGCGAGCTCCTACGAGCAGTACTTC
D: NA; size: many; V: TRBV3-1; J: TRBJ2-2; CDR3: CASSQESLYTGELFF; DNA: TGTGCCAGCAGCCAAGAATCGCTGTACACCGGGGAGCTGTTTTTT
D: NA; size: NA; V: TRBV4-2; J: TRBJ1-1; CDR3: CASSQDWMGSTEAFF; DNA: TGTGCCAGCAGCCAAGATTGGATGGGAAGCACTGAAGCTTTCTTT
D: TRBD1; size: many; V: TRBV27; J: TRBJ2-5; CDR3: CASRVRTGIQETQYF; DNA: TGTGCCAGCAGAGTTAGGACAGGGATTCAAGAGACCCAGTACTTC
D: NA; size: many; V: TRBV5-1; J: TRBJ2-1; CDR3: CASSVGPPGVYNEQFF; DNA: TGCGCCAGCAGCGTGGGACCCCCAGGCGTCTACAATGAGCAGTTCTTC
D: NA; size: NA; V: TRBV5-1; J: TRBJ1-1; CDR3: CASSLSSGPRGGTEAFF; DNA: TGCGCCAGCAGCTTGTCGTCAGGACCCCGAGGGGGCACTGAAGCTTTCTTT
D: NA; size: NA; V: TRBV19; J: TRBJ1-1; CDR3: CASSDLSPPEAFF; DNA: TGTGCCAGTAGTGACCTTAGCCCCCCTGAAGCTTTCTTT
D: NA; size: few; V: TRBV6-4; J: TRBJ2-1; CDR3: CASSDEAGSSYNEQFF; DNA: TGTGCCAGCAGTGACGAAGCAGGTAGCTCCTACAATGAGCAGTTCTTC
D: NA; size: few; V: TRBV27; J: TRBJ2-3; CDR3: CASRGDVTDTQYF; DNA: TGTGCCAGCAGAGGGGACGTCACAGATACGCAGTATTTT
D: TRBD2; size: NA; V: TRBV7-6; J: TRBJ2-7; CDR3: CASSYGTSGSAEQYF; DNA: TGTGCCAGCAGCTACGGGACTAGCGGGAGCGCCGAGCAGTACTTC
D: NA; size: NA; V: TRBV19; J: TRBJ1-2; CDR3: CASSIPAAYGYTF; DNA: TGTGCCAGTAGTATACCGGCGGCCTATGGCTACACCTTC
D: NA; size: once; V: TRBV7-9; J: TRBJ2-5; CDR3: CASRSAPQETQYF; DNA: TGTGCCAGCAGGAGCGCTCCCCAAGAGACCCAGTACTTC
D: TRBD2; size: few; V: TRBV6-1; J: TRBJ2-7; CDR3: CASSDPGGGAYEQYF; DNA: TGTGCCAGCAGCGATCCAGGCGGGGGAGCCTACGAGCAGTACTTC
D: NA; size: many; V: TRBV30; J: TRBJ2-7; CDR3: CAWSVGGSIYEQYF; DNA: TGTGCCTGGAGTGTAGGGGGGAGCATCTACGAGCAGTACTTC
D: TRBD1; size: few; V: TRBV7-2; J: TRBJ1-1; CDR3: CASSHGQGHTNTEAFF; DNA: TGTGCCAGCAGCCATGGACAGGGCCATACGAACACTGAAGCTTTCTTT
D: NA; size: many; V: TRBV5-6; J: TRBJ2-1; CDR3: CASSGRTGSGTSLNEQFF; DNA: TGTGCCAGCAGCGGGCGGACAGGGTCCGGGACTAGCCTCAATGAGCAGTTCTTC